The rows below give T cell receptor beta chains drawn from one sample of a study of shared clonotypes between healthy human individuals. Measured with immunoSEQ multiplex PCR; TCRdb has only the in-frame clones, and not every one. The data contain about 2 million clones, roughly 94% of them seen just once; the ten biggest clones take up roughly 1%. Sample: naive CD8+ T cells sorted from blood. The receptor set was obtained from a man aged 18 to 30 in good health. Each CDR3 is given without its conserved first and last residue.

TRBJ2-3	TRBV4-1	ASSQGGLPSTDTQY
TRBJ2-3	TRBV7-8	ASSTSRDRGRDTQY
TRBJ2-1	TRBV4-3	ASSQLGNEQF
TRBJ2-5	TRBV7-9	ASSLAGGETQY
TRBJ1-1	TRBV9	ASSEQDTQEAF
TRBJ2-3	TRBV28	ASSFDGVLTDTQY
TRBJ1-2	TRBV11-2	ASSLDPEGVGGYT
TRBJ1-5	TRBV6-6	ASSYSGNSNQPQH
TRBJ1-5	TRBV27	ASSHDGGNQPQH
TRBJ1-5	TRBV11-2	ASSRDGFSNQPQH
TRBJ2-7	TRBV5-4	ASSTQGFPYEQY
TRBJ2-7	TRBV4-1	ASSQVGGPDYEQY
TRBJ2-5	TRBV13	ASSQGTSLSETQY
TRBJ2-3	TRBV5-4	ASSLFQGARTDTQY
TRBJ2-5	TRBV5-1	ASSFPGTSGGYQETQY
TRBJ1-1	TRBV10-3	AISDSVGVTEAF